This paragraph reports one T cell receptor (beta chain). It was during active infection that Seattle patients were enrolled and then longitudinally followed. This sample is drawn from a study of blood T cell repertoires in COVID-19. Overall study: Acute-phase and convalescent COVID-19 samples originated in the United States, Italy and Spain. PBMCs, B-cell-depleted T cells, or T cells were the source of the cDNA or gDNA that made up the material.

The CDR3 sequence is 13 residues long. The V and J ends lost 7 bases and 1 base respectively, with 10 bases between them. Per the original methods: Researchers report that nucleated cell counts were estimated from reference gene primer amplification. Here immunoSEQ multiplex PCR was the method, and the copy in TCRdb shows in-frame clones only, minus some. V, J and clone size reflect that table, while D and trimming were determined from the DNA. The sample yields roughly 150,000 clones, over 90% seen once. J is TRBJ1-1 and V is TRBV12-3 or TRBV12-4; D is ambiguous. This receptor was taken from a woman in her sixties with COVID-19, enrolled during active disease. Sequencing was performed on peripheral blood. Written as DNA, the CDR3 is TGTGCCAGCATCCTCCGGGGGAACACTGAAGCTTTCTTT. This sequence encodes CASILRGNTEAFF.